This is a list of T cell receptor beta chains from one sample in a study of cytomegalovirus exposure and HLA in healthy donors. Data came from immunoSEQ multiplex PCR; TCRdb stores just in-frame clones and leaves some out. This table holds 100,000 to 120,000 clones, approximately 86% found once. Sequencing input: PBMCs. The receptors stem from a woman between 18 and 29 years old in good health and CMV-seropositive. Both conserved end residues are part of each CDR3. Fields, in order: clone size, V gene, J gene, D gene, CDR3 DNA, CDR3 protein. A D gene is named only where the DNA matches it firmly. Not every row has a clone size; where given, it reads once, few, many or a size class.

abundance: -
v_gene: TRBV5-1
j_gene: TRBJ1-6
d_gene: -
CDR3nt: TGCGCCAGCAGGTTAGGGGACACTTCACCCCTCCACTTT
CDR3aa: CASRLGDTSPLHF

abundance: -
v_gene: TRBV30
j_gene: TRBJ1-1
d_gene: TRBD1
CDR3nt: TGTGCCTGGAGCGATGACAGGGGAACTGAAGCTTTCTTT
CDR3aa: CAWSDDRGTEAFF

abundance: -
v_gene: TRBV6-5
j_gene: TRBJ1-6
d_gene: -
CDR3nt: TGTGCCAGCAGTTACTCGAGGGGGGGCGTTTCACCCCTCCACTTT
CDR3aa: CASSYSRGGVSPLHF

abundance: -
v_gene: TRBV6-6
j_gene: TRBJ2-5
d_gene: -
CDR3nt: TGTGCCAGCAGTTCCACAGGGATAGAGACCCAGTACTTC
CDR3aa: CASSSTGIETQYF

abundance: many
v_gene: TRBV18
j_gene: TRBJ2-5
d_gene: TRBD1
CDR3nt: TGTGCCAGCTCACCACGGGACAGAAGCCAAGAGACCCAGTACTTC
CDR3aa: CASSPRDRSQETQYF

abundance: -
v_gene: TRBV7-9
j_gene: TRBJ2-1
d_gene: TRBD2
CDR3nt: TGTGCCAGCAGCCCCGGGGGACTAGCGGGGGGCAATGAGCAGTTCTTC
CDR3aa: CASSPGGLAGGNEQFF

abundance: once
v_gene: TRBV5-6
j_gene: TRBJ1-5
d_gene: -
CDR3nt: TGTGCCAGCAGCTTGCGGGGGGATAGGGGACAGCCCCAGCATTTT
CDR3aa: CASSLRGDRGQPQHF

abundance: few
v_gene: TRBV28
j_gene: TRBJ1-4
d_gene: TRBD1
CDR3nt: TGTGCCAGCAGTTTATTGCCGGGACAGGCTAATGAAAAACTGTTTTTT
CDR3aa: CASSLLPGQANEKLFF

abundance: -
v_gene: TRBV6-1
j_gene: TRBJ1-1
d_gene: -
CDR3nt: TGTGCCAGCAGGAGTGACGGGGTACGGAACACTGAAGCTTTCTTT
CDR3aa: CASRSDGVRNTEAFF

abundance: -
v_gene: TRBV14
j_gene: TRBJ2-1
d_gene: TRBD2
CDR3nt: TGTGCCAGCAGCCAAGATTTGGTGTACGGGGGGGCATACAATGAGCAGTTCTTC
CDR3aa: CASSQDLVYGGAYNEQFF

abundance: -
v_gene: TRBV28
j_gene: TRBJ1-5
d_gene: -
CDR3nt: TGTGCCAGCAGTTTTCGGGGGCCCCAGCATTTT
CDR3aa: CASSFRGPQHF

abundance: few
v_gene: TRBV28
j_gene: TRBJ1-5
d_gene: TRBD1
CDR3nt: TGTGCCAGCAGTCAAGGACAGGGAAGGAGGCCCCAGCATTTT
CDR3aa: CASSQGQGRRPQHF

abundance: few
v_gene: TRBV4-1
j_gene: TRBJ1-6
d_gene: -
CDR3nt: TGCGCCAGCAGCCAAGACCCCGGACAGCTTAATTCACCCCTCCACTTT
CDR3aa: CASSQDPGQLNSPLHF

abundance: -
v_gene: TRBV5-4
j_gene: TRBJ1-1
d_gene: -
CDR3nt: TGTGCCAGCAGACAAGGGGGGAACACTGAAGCTTTCTTT
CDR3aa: CASRQGGNTEAFF

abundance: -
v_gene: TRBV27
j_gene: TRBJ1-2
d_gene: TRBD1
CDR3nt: TGTGCCAGCAGTTTATCCGTAACAGGGGGCGCCAATGGCTACACCTTC
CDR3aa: CASSLSVTGGANGYTF

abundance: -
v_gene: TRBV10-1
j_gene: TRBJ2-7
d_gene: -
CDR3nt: TGCGCCAGCAGTGAGAGTCTAGTGCTGCGTCAGTACTTC
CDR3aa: CASSESLVLRQYF

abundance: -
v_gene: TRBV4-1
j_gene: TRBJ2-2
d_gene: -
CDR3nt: TGCGCCAGCAGCCAAGAGGAGAGTAACACCGGGGAGCTGTTTTTT
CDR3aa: CASSQEESNTGELFF

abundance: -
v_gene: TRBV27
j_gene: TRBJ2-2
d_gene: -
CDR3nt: TGTGCCAGCAGCCTAGGAACAGGGTACACCGGGGAGCTGTTTTTT
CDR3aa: CASSLGTGYTGELFF

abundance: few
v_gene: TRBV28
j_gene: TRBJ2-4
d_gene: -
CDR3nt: TGTGCCAGCAGTCGGCCTCAGTCGGGAAACATTCAGTACTTC
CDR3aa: CASSRPQSGNIQYF

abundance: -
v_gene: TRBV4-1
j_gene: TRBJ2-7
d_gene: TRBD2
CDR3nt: TGCGCCAGCAGCCATGCAAGCGGGGGTGGTTCCTACGAGCAGTACTTC
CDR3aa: CASSHASGGGSYEQYF

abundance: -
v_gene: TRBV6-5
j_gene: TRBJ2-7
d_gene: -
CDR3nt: TGTGCCAGCAGTTCGCGACAGGGAGGCGAGCAGTACTTC
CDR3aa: CASSSRQGGEQYF

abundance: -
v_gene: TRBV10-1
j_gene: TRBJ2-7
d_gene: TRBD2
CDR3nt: TGCGCCAGCAGGAGCGGGGCTTACGAGCAGTACTTC
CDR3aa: CASRSGAYEQYF